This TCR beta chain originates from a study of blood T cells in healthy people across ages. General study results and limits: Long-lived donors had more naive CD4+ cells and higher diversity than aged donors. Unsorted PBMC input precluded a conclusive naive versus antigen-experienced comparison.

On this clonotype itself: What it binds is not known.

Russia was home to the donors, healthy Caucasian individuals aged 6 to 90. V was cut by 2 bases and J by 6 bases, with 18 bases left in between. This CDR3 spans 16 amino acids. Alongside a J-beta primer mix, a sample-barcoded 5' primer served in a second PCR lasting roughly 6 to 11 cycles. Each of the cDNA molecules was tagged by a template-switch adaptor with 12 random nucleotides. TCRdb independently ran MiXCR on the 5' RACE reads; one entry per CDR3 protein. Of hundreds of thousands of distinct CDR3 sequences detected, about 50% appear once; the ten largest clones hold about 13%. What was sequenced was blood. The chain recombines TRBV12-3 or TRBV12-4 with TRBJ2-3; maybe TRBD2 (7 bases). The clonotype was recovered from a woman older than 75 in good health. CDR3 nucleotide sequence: TGTGCCAGCAGTTTAAGGGGCGGGAGAGGGGGGGATACGCAGTATTTT. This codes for CASSLRGGRGGDTQYF.